This TCR beta chain appears in the sequencing data of a study of T cell responses to AZD1222 COVID-19 vaccine. About the research overall: Second-dose recipients at about 4 or about 12 weeks were treated as one pooled group.

CDR1 and CDR2 from the germline V gene are MNHEY and SMNVEV (reference sequence). V lost 6 bases to trimming and J lost 4 bases, with 12 bases between them. CDR3 length: 14 residues. Concerning this clone: Its target is not known.

Whole-study results and caveats: Females made up more of the donors, who were largely white British, and clonal diversity may have come out too low.

The repertoire was sequenced with immunoSEQ multiplex PCR; TCRdb's copy has only in-frame clones and lacks some. Among 85,000 to 100,000 clones, approximately 82% were seen once, and the ten largest hold around 21%. The sample here was peripheral blood, taken on day 0 of AZD1222 vaccination. This clonotype was sampled from an adult in good health. This chain links TRBV27 with TRBJ1-4, with D uncertain. The CDR3 is CASRKQGLNEKLFF. For the CDR3, the DNA is TGTGCCAGCAGGAAACAAGGTCTTAATGAAAAACTGTTTTTT.